This is a list of T cell receptor beta chains from one sample in a study of T cell changes during pregnancy in multiple sclerosis. Sequencing used immunoSEQ multiplex PCR; TCRdb keeps in-frame clones, though not all of them. The sample holds under 70,000 clones, around 93% seen once. The specimen was CD4+ T cells from peripheral blood mononuclear cells, collected after pregnancy. The origin of the receptors is a female donor with multiple sclerosis, enrolled in a pregnancy study. Each CDR3 is given with its conserved first and last residue.

TRBV6-6,TRBJ2-3,CATRSTDTQYF
TRBV5-4,TRBJ1-5,CASSLVAGYSNQPQHF
TRBV7-3,TRBJ1-2,CASARTGGPSNYGYTF
TRBV7-3,TRBJ2-1,CASSLSGAGSYNEQFF
TRBV30,TRBJ1-1,CAEMQGMNTEAFF
TRBV10-2,TRBJ2-2,CASTRATGNRGELFF
TRBV19,TRBJ1-1,CASSSVQGMHTEAFF
TRBV18,TRBJ2-7,CASSPRRQGSYEQYF
TRBV5-6,TRBJ1-3,CASSQNGGSSGNTIYF
TRBV4-2,TRBJ1-3,CASSPELSGNTIYF
TRBV5-6,TRBJ1-4,CASNSMGGGGPNEKLFF
TRBV6-1,TRBJ2-5,CASSKRLANQETQYF
TRBV7-2,TRBJ1-1,CASSPDRGNTEAFF
TRBV7-8,TRBJ1-2,CASSLEEDYGYTF
TRBV5-8,TRBJ1-1,CASSLLGGGAEAFF
TRBV7-2,TRBJ2-4,CASSLSGAKNIQYF
TRBV6-4,TRBJ1-4,CASSDFGELFF
TRBV4-3,TRBJ2-7,CASSPPGRTYEQYF
TRBV29-1,TRBJ1-2,CSVAGQLANYGYTF
TRBV9,TRBJ2-7,CASSVAGGSEQYF
TRBV7-2,TRBJ2-7,CASSFGRSREQYF
TRBV9,TRBJ1-6,CASSVAPLGRDNSPLHF
TRBV15,TRBJ1-2,CATATGRGYGYTF
TRBV27,TRBJ2-2,CASSLGRADTGELFF
TRBV5-1,TRBJ1-2,CASREGTGNYGYTF
TRBV6-1,TRBJ2-3,CASSGSRSSGSSTQYF
TRBV6-6,TRBJ1-6,CASRGGAENSPLHF
TRBV6-6,TRBJ2-2,CASSRTGTGIPGELFF
TRBV7-2,TRBJ2-7,CASARARGPYEQYF
TRBV18,TRBJ1-5,CASSPRGQGRGVDQPQHF
TRBV19,TRBJ2-7,CASSIWDRASYEQYF
TRBV6-5,TRBJ1-2,CASSYSIGYGYTF
TRBV7-3,TRBJ1-1,CASSPWGGEAFF
TRBV6-1,TRBJ2-5,CASSVRVGETQYF
TRBV6-1,TRBJ2-5,CASSGQRPQETQYF
TRBV19,TRBJ1-1,CASRDRGHVGTEAFF
TRBV7-4,TRBJ2-3,CASTLTSGEGTQYF
TRBV11-2,TRBJ1-2,CASSLGVGGGYTF
TRBV5-1,TRBJ1-3,CASSPGLSGNTIYF
TRBV18,TRBJ2-7,CASSPGGMGYEQYF
TRBV5-3,TRBJ2-5,CARSLTSGAETQYF
TRBV19,TRBJ2-3,CASSIVAGGLDTQYF